The clone carrying this T cell receptor (beta chain) has at least ten counts. Alpha and beta chains were covered, as first-strand cDNA relied on TRAV- and TRBV-specific primers. TCR amplification involved 20 PCR cycles with a constant-region primer and V-primer adapter. It was by in vitro transcription that isolated mRNA was amplified. Each CDR3 protein gets one entry after TCRdb re-called the reads with MiXCR. The profile shows approximately 100,000 distinct CDR3 sequences, more than 20% of them singletons. V shed 10 bases, J shed 1 base, and the junction held 7 bases outside the gene matches. The CDR3 has 14 amino acids. These data come from a study of low-dose radiotherapy and immunotherapy resistance in tumors. Background on the study: Treatment of Cohort 1 consisted of 0.5 Gy per fraction every 2 weeks, adding up to 6.5 Gy. With 1 Gy per fraction every two weeks, Cohort 2 accumulated 13 Gy across 26 weeks. Every two weeks, the protocol called for intravenous cyclophosphamide at 200 mg/m2. It was given one day before each radiation and immunotherapy administration.

Noted time point: after trial treatment. Treatment noted: LDRT plus nivolumab, ipilimumab, low-dose cyclophosphamide and aspirin (RACIN trial). The sequence derives from a male donor with prostate cancer. Specimen: PBMCs, collected after low-dose radiotherapy plus immunotherapy. The rearrangement joins TRBV12-3 or TRBV12-4 to TRBJ2-5; 9 bases match TRBD1. CDR3 coding DNA: TGTGCCACTACAGGGGGCCCCCGCCAAGAGACCCAGTACTTC. Translating gives CATTGGPRQETQYF.